The clone carrying this TCR beta chain was counted between two and nine times. MiXCR, run by TCRdb on the 5' RACE reads, gives a single entry per CDR3 protein. The sample carries some 300,000 distinct CDR3 sequences, 20% recorded once. These data are taken from a study of T-cell memory formation after mild COVID-19. The CDR3 sequence is 16 residues long. The sequencing input was PBMCs or a T cell subset sorted from them (not recorded which). This TCR was recovered from a man younger than 35 who had mild COVID-19 (a few samples of this study predate the infection). Cell type and time point are not known. The rearrangement joins TRBV21-1 to TRBJ1-6; the D call of TRBD1 is as the table states it, not checked on the DNA. TRBV21-1 is designated a pseudogene. The CDR3 sequence is CASSNYGQVYNSPLHF. The CDR3 coding sequence is TGTGCCAGCAGCAATTATGGACAAGTATATAATTCACCCCTCCACTTT.